These 16 T cell receptor beta chains share one sample of origin, sequenced in a study of cytomegalovirus exposure and HLA in healthy donors. PCR employed 60 Vbeta and 13 Jbeta primers. Only in-frame clones appear in the TCRdb table, and some are missing; sequencing was by immunoSEQ multiplex PCR. The sample yields some 180,000 clones, approximately 81% seen once. The sequenced sample consisted of PBMCs. The receptors were sampled from a man aged 25 to 40 in good health and CMV-seropositive.

The J gene is TRBJ2-5, the V gene TRBV7-6, with a possible D match to TRBD1 (6 bases). The germline V gene encodes CDR1 SGHVS and CDR2 FNYEAQ. Deletions cut 6 bases from V and 7 bases from J, with 9 bases between. The length of the CDR3 is 11 residues. CDR3 loop: CASSEGGTQYF. CDR3 nucleotides: TGTGCCAGCAGTGAAGGGGGGACCCAGTACTTC. Drawing the rest from reference TRBV7-6 and TRBJ2-5, the complete variable domain is GAGVSQSPRYKVTKRGQDVALRCDPISGHVSLYWYRQALGQGPEFLTYFNYEAQQDKSGLPNDRFSAERPEGSISTLTIQRTEQRDSAMYRCASSEGGTQYFGPGTRLLVL.

V is TRBV4-2 and J is TRBJ2-1, with a tentative D call TRBD1 (6 bases). The germline V gene encodes CDR1 LGHNA and CDR2 YNFKEQ. This CDR3 contains 16 residues. V was trimmed by 0 bases and J by 9 bases, leaving 18 bases between them. This chain's CDR3 is CASSQDQGQGTTEQFF. The CDR3 DNA reads TGTGCCAGCAGCCAAGATCAGGGGCAGGGGACGACTGAGCAGTTCTTC.

The rearrangement uses TRBV2 and TRBJ2-5; tentatively, D is TRBD1 (5 bases). The CDR3 has 14 amino acids. Germline lookup yields CDR1 SNHLY and CDR2 FYNNEI. V lost 3 bases, J lost 1 base, and 9 bases lay in between. CDR3 region: CASSDPRVQETQYF. As DNA, the CDR3 is TGTGCCAGCAGTGATCCCAGGGTCCAAGAGACCCAGTACTTC.

The J gene is TRBJ2-2, the V gene TRBV7-9, with 11 nucleotides matching TRBD2. Looked up from germline, CDR1 is SEHNR and CDR2 is FQNEAQ (reference sequence). The CDR3 has 19 residues. Trimming at V came to 5 bases and at J to 5 bases, leaving 16 bases not matched to a gene. DNA of the CDR3: TGTGCCAGCAGCCGCCCTCCGGGACTAGCGGCTCTCGAAACCGGGGAGCTGTTTTTT. Translated: CASSRPPGLAALETGELFF.

The CDR3 DNA is TGTGCCACCGAGGACAGGATGAACACTGAAGCTTTCTTT. It specifies CATEDRMNTEAFF. The V call is TRBV6-5, the J call TRBJ1-1; the match to TRBD1 covers 7 bases. Germline trimming cut 10 bases from V and 0 bases from J; bases unmatched to any gene: 5. The CDR3 contains 13 residues. Germline-derived CDR1 and CDR2 are MNHEY and SVGAGI.

The chain couples TRBV19 to TRBJ2-1; TRBD2 matches 9 bases. V trimming: 3 bases; J trimming: 3 bases; junction bases outside the gene matches: 9. The CDR3 has 17 amino acids. Germline assignment: CDR1 LNHDA and CDR2 SQIVND (reference sequence). As DNA, the CDR3 is TGTGCCAGTAGTATCGCCCCTCGACTAGCGGACTACAATGAGCAGTTCTTC. It translates to CASSIAPRLADYNEQFF. Together with reference TRBV19 and TRBJ2-1, the CDR3 gives the full variable domain: DGGITQSPKYLFRKEGQNVTLSCEQNLNHDAMYWYRQDPGQGLRLIYYSQIVNDFQKGDIAEGYSVSREKKESFPLTVTSAQKNPTAFYLCASSIAPRLADYNEQFFGPGTRLTVL.

The chain is built from TRBV5-1 and TRBJ2-7; 11 bases are shared with TRBD2. Germline V lookup: CDR1 SGHRS, CDR2 YFSETQ. The CDR3 is 17 residues long. Unmatched junction bases numbered 5, after V lost 0 bases and J lost 0 bases. The CDR3 DNA reads as TGCGCCAGCAGCTTGGAGGGACTAGCGGATATCTCCTACGAGCAGTACTTC. Its protein is CASSLEGLADISYEQYF.

This chain connects TRBV19 to TRBJ2-2; 12 bases match TRBD2. The CDR3 is 17 residues long. Unmatched junction bases numbered 8, after V lost 5 bases and J lost 4 bases. Germline lookup yields CDR1 LNHDA and CDR2 SQIVND (reference sequence). CDR3 region: CASSPSWGLAGTGELFF. As DNA, the CDR3 is TGTGCCAGTAGTCCTAGCTGGGGACTAGCGGGCACCGGGGAGCTGTTTTTT.

The V call is TRBV10-2, the J call TRBJ2-3; D may be TRBD1 (5 bases). V was pared by 4 bases and J by 2 bases, with 13 bases between. Germline assignment: CDR1 WSHSY and CDR2 SAAADI. This CDR3 region has 15 residues. The CDR3 DNA sequence: TGCGCCAGCAGTGGTGGCAGGGCGTACACAGATACGCAGTATTTT. Amino acid sequence: CASSGGRAYTDTQYF.

The chain recombines TRBV6-5 with TRBJ1-2; possible D gene TRBD1, 5 bases. Germline-derived CDR1 and CDR2 are MNHEY and SVGAGI. Trimming shortened V by 2 bases and J by 0 bases, and 13 bases separated the two germline ends. The CDR3 is made up of 16 amino acids. CDR3 sequence reads: CASSYLVGTANYGYTF. The DNA of the CDR3 is TGTGCCAGCAGTTACCTGGTTGGGACTGCTAACTATGGCTACACCTTC.

This clone was picked up a small number of times. V is TRBV7-2 and J is TRBJ2-3; the match to TRBD1 covers 8 bases. V shed 3 bases and J 1 base; nucleotides not matched to a gene: 0. The CDR3 has 14 residues. Looked up from germline, CDR1 is SGHTA and CDR2 is FQGNSA. The CDR3 DNA is TGTGCCAGCAGCTTGACAGGGGGCACAGATACGCAGTATTTT. Its protein is CASSLTGGTDTQYF.

This sequence joins TRBV19 and TRBJ1-2, with D perhaps TRBD1 (6 bases). Trimming pared 3 bases from V and 4 bases from J, leaving 12 bases between. This CDR3 region has 14 residues. Germline assignment: CDR1 LNHDA and CDR2 SQIVND (reference sequence). CDR3 sequence reads: CASSISRTVYGYTF. The CDR3, as DNA: TGTGCCAGTAGTATCTCCCGGACAGTCTATGGCTACACCTTC.

The CDR3 DNA sequence: TGTGCCAGCAGCCTGGGGGGGAGATGGGAAAATCAGCCCCAGCATTTT. Its translation: CASSLGGRWENQPQHF. V gene TRBV2 combines with J gene TRBJ1-5, with a weak D call TRBD1 (5 bases). This CDR3 region has 16 residues. Trimming took off 6 bases at V and 4 bases at J, with 19 bases between the two ends. Germline CDR1 and CDR2: SNHLY and FYNNEI.

On this clone itself: Relative to the germline gene, one junction end is altered; a read error may explain this. V gene TRBV27 combines with J gene TRBJ1-1; tentatively, D is TRBD1 (6 bases). The CDR3 is 14 residues long. Germline lookup yields CDR1 MNHEY and CDR2 SMNVEV (reference sequence). DNA for the CDR3: TGTGCCGGCAGTTCTGGACAGCCCAACACTGAAGCTTTCTTT. It encodes CAGSSGQPNTEAFF.

The rearrangement links TRBV2 to TRBJ2-7, with TRBD1 matching 8 bases. CDR1 SNHLY and CDR2 FYNNEI come from the germline V gene. This CDR3 region has 13 residues. The CDR3 here is CASSVDRGKEQNV. For the CDR3, the DNA is TGTGCCAGCAGTGTCGACAGGGGCAAGGAGCAAAACGTC.

The rearrangement links TRBV21-1 to TRBJ2-3; the DNA was not used to check the table's D call, TRBD1. TRBV21-1 is annotated as a pseudogene. This CDR3 is built from 16 residues. CDR3 coding DNA: TGTGCCAGCAGCAAAGTAAGGACAGGCGTCCTAGTTACGCAGTATTTT. It yields the protein CASSKVRTGVLVTQYF.